Shown below are 20 T cell receptor beta chains from a single sample sequenced in a study of PD-1 blockade in classical Hodgkin lymphoma. TCRdb keeps only in-frame clones here, not all; method: immunoSEQ multiplex PCR. The repertoire includes about 19,000 clones, more than 65% of them detected once, and roughly 20% sits in the top ten. Time point defined: cycle 4 day 1 (C4D1), after 5 to 7 weeks of nivolumab. Each and every patient relapsed after autologous stem cell transplantation, and patients got differing brentuximab vedotin exposure. The specimen was peripheral blood mononuclear cells (PBMCs), collected before the fourth cycle of nivolumab. All receptors come from a human donor with classical Hodgkin lymphoma.

The rearrangement links TRBV7-2 to TRBJ2-5; 8 positions agree with TRBD2. Germline loops: CDR1 SGHTA, CDR2 FQGNSA. J lost 3 bases, V lost 1 base, and 13 bases had no gene match. The CDR3 sequence is 18 residues long. The CDR3 loop is CASSLVVLTGTRKETQYF. The CDR3 nucleotides read TGTGCCAGCAGCTTAGTAGTACTCACCGGGACTAGGAAAGAGACCCAGTACTTC.

This clone showed up just a few times. The chain links TRBV10-3 to TRBJ1-6; D is unresolved. From germline, CDR1 is ENHRY and CDR2 SYGVKD. The V end lost 8 bases, the J end lost 5 bases, and 13 bases lay between the germline ends. The CDR3 spans 14 residues. CDR3 region: CAIAAGGDNSPLHF. The CDR3 DNA is TGTGCCATCGCGGCAGGTGGGGATAATTCACCCCTCCACTTT.

The rearrangement uses TRBV7-3 and TRBJ2-2; D is possibly TRBD1 or TRBD2 (5 bases each). The CDR3 length is 15 residues. The germline V and J ends were trimmed by 5 bases and 4 bases, with 14 bases remaining between them. Germline CDR1 reads SGHTA; CDR2 reads FQGTGA. The CDR3 sequence: CASSPGDGGTGELFF. In nucleotides, the CDR3 is TGTGCCAGCAGCCCCGGGGACGGCGGCACCGGGGAGCTGTTTTTT.

Only one count was recorded for this clone. V usage is TRBV18 and J usage is TRBJ1-3, with no clear D. CDR3 length equals 13 residues. Trimming took 5 bases from V and 3 from J, leaving 8 bases between them. CDR1 KGHSH and CDR2 LQKENI come from the germline V gene. The CDR3 spells CASSSTGGNTIYF. The CDR3 DNA sequence: TGTGCCAGCTCATCTACGGGTGGAAACACCATATATTTT.

The J gene is TRBJ1-5, the V gene TRBV19, with unresolved D. The length of the CDR3 is 14 residues. Trimming cost V 5 bases and J 5 bases, with 13 bases left between them. CDR1 and CDR2 from the germline V gene are LNHDA and SQIVND (reference sequence). The CDR3 loop reads CASSFVGKDQPQHF. Here the CDR3 DNA reads TGTGCCAGTAGTTTCGTGGGGAAGGATCAGCCCCAGCATTTT.

The rearrangement uses TRBV4-1 and TRBJ1-5, with 10 positions matching TRBD1. The CDR3 is 16 residues long. The germline V gene encodes CDR1 MGHRA and CDR2 YSYEKL. The V and J ends lost 4 bases and 6 bases, in that order; junction bases with no gene match: 9. CDR3 region: CASSLGRDRGGQPQHF. For the CDR3, the DNA is TGCGCCAGCAGCCTAGGCAGGGACAGGGGCGGTCAGCCCCAGCATTTT.

The chain recombines TRBV9 with TRBJ2-2, with D possibly matching TRBD2 (5 bases). V lost 0 bases to trimming and J lost 0 bases, with 12 bases between them. The CDR3 is made up of 17 amino acids. From germline, CDR1 is SGDLS and CDR2 YYNGEE. This CDR3 is CASSVATRVANTGELFF. The CDR3, as DNA: TGTGCCAGCAGCGTAGCTACGAGGGTAGCGAACACCGGGGAGCTGTTTTTT.

In this sample, this clone turned up once. The chain recombines TRBV7-9 with TRBJ1-5, with TRBD1 identical over 9 bases. The V gene's germline CDR1 is SEHNR and CDR2 FQNEAQ (reference sequence). The CDR3 contains 16 residues. V gave up 4 bases and J gave up 0 bases; unmatched junction bases: 4. The chain's CDR3 is CASSYGTGYSNQPQHF. Here the CDR3 DNA reads TGTGCCAGCAGCTATGGGACAGGGTATAGCAATCAGCCCCAGCATTTT.

This chain connects TRBV7-2 to TRBJ1-3; D gene ambiguous. Germline assignment: CDR1 SGHTA and CDR2 FQGNSA. The CDR3 totals 16 residues. Trimming took off 4 bases at V and 4 bases at J, with 17 bases between the two ends. The DNA of the CDR3 is TGTGCCAGCAGCTCACTAAAACGAGGGCTCGGAAACACCATATATTTT. Amino acids: CASSSLKRGLGNTIYF. The full variable domain, with the rest looked up from reference TRBV7-2 and TRBJ1-3, is GAGVSQSPSNKVTEKGKDVELRCDPISGHTALYWYRQSLGQGLEFLIYFQGNSAPDKSGLPSDRFSAERTGGSVSTLTIQRTQQEDSAVYLCASSSLKRGLGNTIYFGEGSWLTVV.

CDR3: CASSFSTANHSPLHF. The CDR3 DNA is TGTGCCAGCAGCTTCTCGACCGCTAATCATTCACCCCTCCACTTT. V gene TRBV7-2 combines with J gene TRBJ1-6; D is uncertain. Germline V gene lookup returns CDR1 SGHTA and CDR2 FQGNSA. Trimming cost V 3 bases and J 8 bases, with 14 bases left between them. The CDR3 spans 15 residues.

This clone occurred once. The rearrangement links TRBV4-3 to TRBJ1-2; no firm D call. The germline V gene has CDR1 LGHNA and CDR2 YSLEER. CDR3 length: 15 residues. V gave up 0 bases and J gave up 3 bases, with 11 bases separating them. CDR3 loop: CASSQDRGWDYGYTF. CDR3 bases: TGCGCCAGCAGCCAAGATCGGGGTTGGGACTATGGCTACACCTTC.

The chain has TRBV5-2 and TRBJ2-6; the table assigns TRBD2, which was not confirmed against the DNA. TRBV5-2 is a pseudogene segment. The CDR3 runs 17 residues. CDR3 nucleotide sequence: TGTGCCAGCAGCGTTGTTGGGAGCTTCTCTGGGGCCAACGTCCTGACTTTC. The encoded protein is CASSVVGSFSGANVLTF.

This clone is judged medium-sized. The gene calls are TRBV4-3 and TRBJ1-3; possibly TRBD1 for D (6 bases). From germline, CDR1 is LGHNA and CDR2 YSLEER. Trimming took off 0 bases at V and 4 bases at J, with 10 bases between the two ends. The CDR3 is made up of 15 amino acids. The CDR3 is CASSQDWGGGNTIYF. In nucleotides, the CDR3 is TGCGCCAGCAGCCAAGATTGGGGGGGCGGAAACACCATATATTTT.

The chain links TRBV5-1 to TRBJ1-4; D is ambiguous. This CDR3 has 14 residues. V lost 4 bases and J 4 bases, leaving 11 bases between the germline ends. Germline assignment: CDR1 SGHRS and CDR2 YFSETQ. CDR3 sequence: CASSPGGLNEKLFF. CDR3 sequence (DNA): TGCGCCAGCAGCCCCGGCGGTCTTAATGAAAAACTGTTTTTT.

This clone was seen a few times. The DNA of the CDR3 is TGTGCCAGTAGTATGCTCTCCCCGGGACAGGGGAGAGGCTACACCTTC. Translation gives CASSMLSPGQGRGYTF. This chain connects TRBV19 to TRBJ1-2, with 10 bases aligning to TRBD1. Germline V gene sequence: CDR1 LNHDA, CDR2 SQIVND (reference sequence). This CDR3 has 16 residues. Germline trimming cut 3 bases from V and 8 bases from J; bases unmatched to any gene: 12.

Note on this clone: The same CDR3 also results from other DNA sequences found in this sample. V usage is TRBV14 and J usage is TRBJ1-1; TRBD1 is a possible D gene (5 bases). Trimming shortened V by 1 base and J by 1 base, and 7 bases separated the two germline ends. CDR3 length: 14 residues. The germline V gene encodes CDR1 SGHDN and CDR2 FVKESK. CDR3: CASSQVRGNTEAFF. CDR3 coding DNA: TGTGCCAGCAGCCAAGTGAGGGGGAACACTGAAGCTTTCTTT. Complete variable domain (other parts from reference TRBV14 and TRBJ1-1): EAGVTQFPSHSVIEKGQTVTLRCDPISGHDNLYWYRRVMGKEIKFLLHFVKESKQDESGMPNNRFLAERTGGTYSTLKVQPAELEDSGVYFCASSQVRGNTEAFFGQGTRLTVV.

The chain is built from TRBV4-3 and TRBJ1-6, with D perhaps matching TRBD1 (6 bases). The CDR3 consists of 13 residues. CDR1 is LGHNA, CDR2 YSLEER, per germline. V was pared by 8 bases and J by 7 bases, with 12 bases between. The CDR3 nucleotides read TGCGCCAGCTCAGGGGTGGGGAATTCACCCCTCCACTTT. Translation gives CASSGVGNSPLHF.

This clone was counted once. The V gene is TRBV28, the J gene TRBJ1-1; possibly TRBD1 for D (5 bases). CDR1 is MDHEN, CDR2 SYDVKM, per germline. The V gene lost 5 bases and the J gene lost 5 bases, with 15 bases spanning the gap. The length of the CDR3 is 14 residues. The CDR3 bases are TGTGCCAGCAGTCCTAACCTGGGGGGGACTGAAGCTTTCTTT. As protein: CASSPNLGGTEAFF.

V gene TRBV5-4 combines with J gene TRBJ2-7, with 16 bases identical to TRBD2. The trim removed 3 bases at V and 2 bases at J, leaving 2 bases unmatched. Germline values: CDR1 SGHNT, CDR2 YYREEE (reference sequence). The CDR3 length is 16 residues. This CDR3 reads CASSSGLAGGPYEQYV. The CDR3 DNA reads as TGTGCCAGCAGCTCGGGACTAGCGGGGGGGCCCTACGAGCAGTACGTC.

The V call is TRBV4-3, the J call TRBJ1-1; D is possibly TRBD1 (5 bases). There are 14 residues in the CDR3. V lost 4 bases to trimming and J lost 3 bases, with 12 bases between them. Germline V gives CDR1 LGHNA, CDR2 YSLEER. The CDR3 region has the DNA TGCGCCAGCAGCCGTGCGGGGACGGACACTGAAGCTTTCTTT. This sequence encodes CASSRAGTDTEAFF.